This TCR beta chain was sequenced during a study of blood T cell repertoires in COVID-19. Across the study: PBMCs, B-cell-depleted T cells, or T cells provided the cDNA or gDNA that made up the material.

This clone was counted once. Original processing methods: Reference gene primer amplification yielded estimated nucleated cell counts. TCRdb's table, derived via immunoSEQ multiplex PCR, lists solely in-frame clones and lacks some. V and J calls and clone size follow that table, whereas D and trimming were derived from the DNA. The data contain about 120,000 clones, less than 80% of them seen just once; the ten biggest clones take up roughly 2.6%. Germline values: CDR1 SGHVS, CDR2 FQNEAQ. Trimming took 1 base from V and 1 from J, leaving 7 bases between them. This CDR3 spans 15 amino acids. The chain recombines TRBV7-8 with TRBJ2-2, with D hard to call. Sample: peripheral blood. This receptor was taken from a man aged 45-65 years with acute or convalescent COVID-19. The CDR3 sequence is CASSLVGRNTGELFF. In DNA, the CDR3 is TGTGCCAGCAGCTTAGTTGGCAGGAACACCGGGGAGCTGTTTTTT.